The sequence of this T cell receptor beta chain was determined in a study of blood T cell repertoires in COVID-19. The overall study: PBMCs, B-cell-depleted T cells, or T cells were the source of the cDNA or gDNA that made up the material.

Participants were placed into cohorts based on the clinical history they reported. V dropped 1 base and J dropped 7; count of bases not matched to a gene: 3. The CDR3 totals 15 residues. Per the germline V gene, CDR1 is SGHTA and CDR2 is FQGNSA. The authors' processing: By means of reference gene primer amplification, nucleated cell counts were estimated. Using immunoSEQ multiplex PCR, the repertoire was profiled, and TCRdb retains in-frame clones only, with some absent. For V, J and clone size, that table is used; D and trimming come from the DNA. The sample comprises 160,000 or so clones, 85% to 90% of which are singletons, and 5% to 8.5% rests with the top ten. This clone appeared a few times.

This chain joins TRBV7-2 and TRBJ1-4; the match to TRBD1 covers 10 bases. This TCR was recovered from a woman aged 50 to 60 who had recovered from COVID-19. Sequences were obtained from PBMCs or T cells enriched from blood (not recorded which). In DNA form, the CDR3 reads TGTGCCAGCAGCTTAGGGGACAGGGGATTTGAAAAACTGTTTTTT. Residues: CASSLGDRGFEKLFF.